This T cell receptor (beta chain) was identified in a study of tumor-infiltrating lymphocytes in primary liver carcinoma. The overall study: Staging of the tumors gave T1-T3 N0M0, with widths of roughly 4.2 to 10 cm. Study-wide results and caveats: Tumor-adjacent and tumor-blood pairs showed less overlap than tumor region pairs.

Comments on this clonotype: Its specificity is not known. Likely a read error: the CDR3 ends without its conserved phenylalanine or tryptophan.

With a constant-region primer, TCR beta cDNA was made from approximately 500 ng of total RNA. Construction of TCR beta libraries relied on three successive nested multiplex PCR rounds employing slightly modified ARM-PCR. Each of the first two PCR rounds ran nine to ten cycles with TRBV1-TRBV30 forward and C-beta reverse primers. TCRdb re-analysed the multiplex PCR reads in MiXCR, keeping a single row per CDR3 protein. The profile shows about 32,000 distinct CDR3 sequences, 76% of them singletons. Unsorted bulk tissue of roughly 20-34 mg yielded co-extracted RNA and DNA. Chronic HBV infection, untreated so far, was present in the patients. In every tumor sample, viable tumor cells made up over 90%. The CDR3 is 14 amino acids. Per germline, CDR1 SGHAT and CDR2 FQDESV (reference sequence).

The TCR originated in a man aged 35-49 years with primary liver carcinoma and hepatitis B virus infection. Sequenced input: liver tumor tissue from sampling region 5. Subset noted: tumor region T5, tumor centre. The chain uses TRBV11-1 and TRBJ2-2; 7 nucleotides line up with TRBD1. CDR3: CASSRTGVTEELFC. CDR3 bases: TGTGCCAGCAGCCGTACAGGGGTTACCGAGGAGCTGTTTTGT.